The present T cell receptor (beta chain) was sequenced within a study of spatial heterogeneity in lung cancer. About the study: Consistent detection of more beta-chain than alpha-chain sequences was observed. Every unique TCR and UMI combination, on average, appeared more than ten times in raw reads.

Each TCR cDNA molecule carried a unique molecular identifier. TCRdb redid the calling of the 5' RACE reads with MiXCR, one entry per CDR3 protein. The sample records approximately 44,000 distinct CDR3 sequences, around 13% being singletons. Study results and caveats: Whereas they appeared in blood less at follow-up, ubiquitous expanded tumor TCRs appeared there more at resection.

The time point was: sample taken at primary tumor resection. Whole RNA came from tumor, nontumor lung or frozen PBMC and was sequenced without being sorted. CDR3 length: 16 residues. Germline assignment: CDR1 SGHTA and CDR2 FQGNSA. V was pared by 7 bases and J by 0 bases, with 16 bases between. In this sample, this clonotype turned up many times. Its antigen is still unknown. V is TRBV7-2 and J is TRBJ2-1; D is unresolved. Specimen: PBMCs, collected at surgery. The TCR comes from a male donor with early-stage non-small cell lung cancer. CDR3 sequence (DNA): TGTGCCAGCACCCCTTTCGGCGGCAGCTCCTACAATGAGCAGTTCTTC. It specifies CASTPFGGSSYNEQFF.